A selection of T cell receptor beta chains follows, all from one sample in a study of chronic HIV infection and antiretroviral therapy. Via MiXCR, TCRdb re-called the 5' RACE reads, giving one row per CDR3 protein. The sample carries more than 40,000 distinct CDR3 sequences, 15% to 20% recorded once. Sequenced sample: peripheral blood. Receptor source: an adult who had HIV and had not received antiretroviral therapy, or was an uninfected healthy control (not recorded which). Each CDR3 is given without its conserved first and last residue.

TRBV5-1,ASSSNREVKLF
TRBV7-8,ASSHHRVWQPQH
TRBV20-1,SARRTEKAFDQPQH
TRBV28,ASQGALMGGYT
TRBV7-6,ASSSARDSPITEAF
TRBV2,ASRAELRNSPLH
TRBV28,ASSLSGQGSGNTIY
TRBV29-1,SVAARGGPLSEQY
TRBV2,ASKDRQSATEAF
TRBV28,ASSFGFYEQY
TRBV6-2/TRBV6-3,ASSYAKREVADTQY
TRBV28,ASSNLGKTNTEAF
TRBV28,ASSAPNEKLF
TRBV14,ASSQGQGLFTEAF
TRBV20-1,SARLARGYTEAF
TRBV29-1,SVRQGRSEAF
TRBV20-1,SAREGGRTEAF
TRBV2,ASSEVAGVTDTQY
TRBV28,ASSLLGGFGYT
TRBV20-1,SARERGGGIETQY
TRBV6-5,ASSYSGRDYYGYT
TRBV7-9,ASNSRSPQSNQPQH
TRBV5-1,ASSSGPQNTEAF
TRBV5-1,ASSTGGTGGTEAF
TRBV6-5,ASSYSTVIVETQY
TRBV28,ASSRGSSPYEQY
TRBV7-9,ASSLRGTTNEKLF
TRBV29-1,SVGTTNEKLF
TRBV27,ASSHRWANDEQF
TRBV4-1,ASSQENSLATEAF
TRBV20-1,SAIRDTTDTQY
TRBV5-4,ASSSAPTYEQY
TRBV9,ASSAPLGEQY
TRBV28,ASSLWVAQETQY
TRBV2,ASSDPFPEANTGELF
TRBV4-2,ASSQDGGAYNEQF
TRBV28,ASSQPGQLYGYT
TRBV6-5,ASSLLGTGGAGYGYT
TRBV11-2,ASSLALPEQF
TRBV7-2,ASSLARSQANTEAF
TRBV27,ASSLQGTGQPQH
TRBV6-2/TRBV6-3,ASRMDGGAEAF
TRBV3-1,ASSQVGRPNTEAF
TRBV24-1,ATSDLSQGDNNEQF
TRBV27,ASSPGGLDEQY
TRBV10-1,ASSEFSSSTDTQY
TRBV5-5,ASSLAGLAGDRTSYNEQF
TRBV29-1,SVTPWLSNTEAF
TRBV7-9,ASSYTVPTEAF
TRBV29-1,SVEEAGQAF
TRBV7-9,ASRKQKNTEAF
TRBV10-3,AIRPGQGNEKLF